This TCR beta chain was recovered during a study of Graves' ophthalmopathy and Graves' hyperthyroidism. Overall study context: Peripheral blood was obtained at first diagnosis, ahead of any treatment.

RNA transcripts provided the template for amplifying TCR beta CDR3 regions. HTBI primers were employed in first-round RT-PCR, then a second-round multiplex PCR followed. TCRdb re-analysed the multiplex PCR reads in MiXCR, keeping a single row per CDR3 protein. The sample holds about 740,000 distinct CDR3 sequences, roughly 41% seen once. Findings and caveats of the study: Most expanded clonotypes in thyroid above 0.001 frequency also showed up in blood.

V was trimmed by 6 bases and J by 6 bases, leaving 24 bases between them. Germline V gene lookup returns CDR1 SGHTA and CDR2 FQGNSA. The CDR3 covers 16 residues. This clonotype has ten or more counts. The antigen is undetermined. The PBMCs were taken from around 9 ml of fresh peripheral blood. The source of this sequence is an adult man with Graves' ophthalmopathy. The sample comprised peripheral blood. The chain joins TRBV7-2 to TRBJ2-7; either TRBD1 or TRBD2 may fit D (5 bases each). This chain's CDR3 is CASRPPGSVGVGEQYF. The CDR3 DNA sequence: TGTGCCAGCAGACCTCCAGGGAGTGTCGGAGTGGGCGAGCAGTACTTC.